This T cell receptor (beta chain) was recovered during a study of T cells after yellow fever vaccination. Study-wide context: Some fractions had low cell numbers, and these were prepared with SMART-Seq v4 Ultra Low Input.

A universal primer site and UMIs were added as TCR cDNA was made by 5'RACE template switching. One entry per CDR3 protein results from TCRdb running MiXCR on the 5' RACE reads. The table records a few hundred thousand distinct CDR3 sequences, 15% to 20% of them present only once. CDR1 and CDR2 from the germline V gene are SGDLS and YYNGEE. V lost 0 bases, J lost 0 bases, and 5 bases stayed unmatched. The CDR3 contains 16 residues. This receptor was identified in a man aged 30 to 39 who received the YFV17D yellow fever vaccine. V is TRBV9 and J is TRBJ2-5, with 7 bases fitting TRBD2. This specimen was PBMCs, taken 15 days after the yellow fever booster vaccination. Written as DNA, the CDR3 is TGTGCCAGCAGCGTAGAGGGCGGGAGTAACCAAGAGACCCAGTACTTC. This encodes CASSVEGGSNQETQYF.